A single sample is the source of the 22 T cell receptor beta chains below, sequenced in a study of blood T cell repertoires in COVID-19. The assay was immunoSEQ multiplex PCR, and TCRdb's table has in-frame clones only and misses some. The sample lists some 300,000 clones, around 88% occurring once. Sequencing input: peripheral blood. The receptors stem from a woman in her thirties who had recovered from COVID-19.

The CDR3 coding sequence is TGCAGTGCTAGACAGAACTATGGCTACACCTTC. Amino acid sequence: CSARQNYGYTF. The rearrangement links TRBV20-1 to TRBJ1-2; D is ambiguous. V dropped 2 bases and J dropped 2 bases, with 3 bases sitting between them. The CDR3 length is 11 residues. CDR1 and CDR2 from the germline V gene are DFQATT and SNEGSKA (reference sequence).

J is TRBJ2-2 and V is TRBV28; D is possibly TRBD2 (7 bases). The CDR3 sequence is 15 residues long. Trimming removed 3 bases from V and 7 bases from J, with 15 bases in between. CDR1 is MDHEN, CDR2 SYDVKM, per germline. The CDR3, as DNA: TGTGCCAGCAGTTTCTTGGCGGGGGCTGTCGGGGAGCTGTTTTTT. It is translated as CASSFLAGAVGELFF.

This clone occurred once. The chain joins TRBV4-1 to TRBJ2-2, with 8 bases identical to TRBD1. V gave up 3 bases and J gave up 1 base; unmatched junction bases: 4. The CDR3 spans 16 residues. CDR1 is MGHRA and CDR2 is YSYEKL in the germline V gene. CDR3 protein: CASSQEGQVNTGELFF. The CDR3, as DNA: TGCGCCAGCAGCCAGGAGGGACAGGTGAACACCGGGGAGCTGTTTTTT.

The chain links TRBV28 to TRBJ2-7; the match to TRBD2 covers 12 bases. Germline CDR1 is MDHEN and CDR2 is SYDVKM. The CDR3 loop spans 15 amino acids. V trimming: 4 bases; J trimming: 4 bases; junction bases outside the gene matches: 5. The CDR3 spells CASSSLAGGRYEQYF. Written as DNA, the CDR3 is TGTGCCAGCAGTTCCCTAGCGGGGGGGCGTTACGAGCAGTACTTC.

This chain connects TRBV28 to TRBJ1-5; D is perhaps TRBD1 (5 bases). Trimming cost V 9 bases and J 4 bases, with 13 bases left between them. The CDR3 contains 13 residues. Per the germline V gene, CDR1 is MDHEN and CDR2 is SYDVKM. The CDR3 reads CASTSSGNQPQHF. CDR3 sequence (DNA): TGTGCCAGTACAAGTTCAGGGAATCAGCCCCAGCATTTT.

The chain couples TRBV2 to TRBJ2-2; maybe TRBD2 (7 bases). CDR1 is SNHLY and CDR2 is FYNNEI in the germline V gene. V was clipped by 10 bases and J by 1 base, with 19 bases between them. The length of the CDR3 is 16 residues. For the CDR3, the DNA is TGTGCCAACCGTAGGGGGGGAACGGGGAACACCGGGGAGCTGTTTTTT. It yields the protein CANRRGGTGNTGELFF.

This sequence joins TRBV6-2 or TRBV6-3 and TRBJ2-7; D unclear. The CDR3 contains 13 residues. Germline CDR1 MNHEY, CDR2 SVGEGT. The V and J ends lost 2 bases and 0 bases respectively, with 5 bases between them. CDR3 in amino acids: CASSYGPSYEQYF. The CDR3 DNA follows: TGTGCCAGCAGTTACGGCCCCTCCTACGAGCAGTACTTC.

The chain has TRBV3-1 (or the pseudogene TRBV3-2) and TRBJ1-4; no clear D gene. V was shortened by 5 bases and J by 12 bases, with 16 bases between the two germline ends. The length of the CDR3 is 13 residues. CDR1 and CDR2 from the germline V gene are LGHDT and YNNKEL (reference sequence). CDR3 amino acids: CASSSLHSTQLFF. The CDR3 DNA reads as TGTGCCAGCAGCAGCCTCCACAGCACCCAACTGTTTTTT.

The rearrangement joins TRBV9 to TRBJ2-1; the match to TRBD2 covers 7 bases. Per germline, CDR1 SGDLS and CDR2 YYNGEE. Trimming took 2 bases from V and 10 from J; bases not matched to a gene: 9. The CDR3 loop spans 14 amino acids. CDR3 sequence: CASSVEQAGYEQFF. The CDR3 DNA reads as TGTGCCAGCAGCGTTGAGCAAGCGGGGTACGAGCAGTTCTTC.

The genes are TRBV12-3 or TRBV12-4 and TRBJ2-7; tentatively, D is TRBD1 (6 bases). The CDR3 totals 12 residues. V was trimmed by 8 bases and J by 0 bases, leaving 8 bases between them. CDR3 nucleotide sequence: TGTGCCAGCCAGGGGAGCTCCTACGAGCAGTACTTC. Protein product: CASQGSSYEQYF.

In this sample, this clone turned up once. At the DNA level, this CDR3 is encoded by other sequences in the same sample as well. This chain joins TRBV6-5 and TRBJ2-3, with D maybe TRBD1 (5 bases). CDR3 length: 14 amino acids. V was shortened by 0 bases and J by 4 bases, with 8 bases between the two germline ends. Germline CDR1 and CDR2: MNHEY and SVGAGI. CDR3 sequence (DNA): TGTGCCAGCAGTTACTCATGGGGCCCAGATACGCAGTATTTT. Residues: CASSYSWGPDTQYF.

V gene TRBV7-2 combines with J gene TRBJ2-2, with D maybe TRBD2 (6 bases). The CDR3 extends over 13 amino acids. Trimming cost V 11 bases and J 4 bases, with 14 bases left between them. Per germline, CDR1 SGHTA and CDR2 FQGNSA. Written as DNA, the CDR3 is TGTGCCCGGAGGGAGTCCGTCACCGGGGAGCTGTTTTTT. It translates to CARRESVTGELFF. Based on the CDR3 plus reference TRBV7-2 and TRBJ2-2, the full variable domain is GAGVSQSPSNKVTEKGKDVELRCDPISGHTALYWYRQSLGQGLEFLIYFQGNSAPDKSGLPSDRFSAERTGGSVSTLTIQRTQQEDSAVYLCARRESVTGELFFGEGSRLTVL.

This clone is a singleton in its sample. V is TRBV29-1 and J is TRBJ1-5, with a possible D match to TRBD1 (6 bases). CDR3 length: 14 amino acids. From germline, CDR1 is SQVTM and CDR2 ANQGSEA. Trimming cost V 4 bases and J 4 bases, with 14 bases left between them. This CDR3 is CSVVFTQGNQPQHF. The CDR3 DNA is TGCAGCGTTGTTTTTACCCAGGGGAATCAGCCCCAGCATTTT.

V and J are TRBV4-3 and TRBJ1-2; TRBD1 matches at 9 bases. The CDR3 contains 15 residues. The junction had 5 bases not matched to a gene; V was cut back by 4 bases and J by 2 bases. Germline CDR1 is LGHNA and CDR2 is YSLEER. For the CDR3, the DNA is TGCGCCAGCAGCCGCCTTGGACAGGGGAACTATGGCTACACCTTC. It is translated as CASSRLGQGNYGYTF.

This chain joins TRBV7-2 and TRBJ2-1, with TRBD2 as a possible D gene (7 bases). V lost 3 bases and J lost 2, with 14 bases in between. In germline, CDR1 is SGHTA, CDR2 FQGNSA. The CDR3 consists of 16 residues. This CDR3 reads CASSLGGAGPYNEQFF. The CDR3 DNA is TGTGCCAGCAGCTTGGGGGGGGCCGGGCCCTACAATGAGCAGTTCTTC.

The rearrangement joins TRBV5-1 to TRBJ2-7; TRBD2 aligns across 8 bases. V shed 0 bases, J shed 2 bases, and the junction held 7 bases outside the gene matches. The germline CDR1 and CDR2 sequences are SGHRS and YFSETQ. The CDR3 length is 16 residues. CDR3 in DNA: TGCGCCAGCAGCTTGGTAGCGGGACGGATTACCTACGAGCAGTACTTC. Amino acids: CASSLVAGRITYEQYF.

J is TRBJ1-2 and V is TRBV7-2, with D hard to call. Trimming stripped 1 base from V and 6 bases from J, with 9 bases between. CDR3 length equals 13 residues. In germline, CDR1 is SGHTA, CDR2 FQGNSA. DNA for the CDR3: TGTGCCAGCAGCTTAGAACGGGGAAATGGCTACACCTTC. Amino acid sequence: CASSLERGNGYTF.

The rearrangement links TRBV7-6 to TRBJ2-1; D is perhaps TRBD2 (6 bases). Looked up from germline, CDR1 is SGHVS and CDR2 is FNYEAQ. The CDR3 consists of 17 residues. Trimming removed 6 bases at V and 0 bases at J, with 18 bases between. As DNA, the CDR3 is TGTGCCAGCAGTTATAGCCCCCGGGGGAGCTCCTACAATGAGCAGTTCTTC. Amino acid sequence: CASSYSPRGSSYNEQFF.

J is TRBJ2-7 and V is TRBV4-3, with 8 bases fitting TRBD1. This CDR3 is built from 14 residues. The V gene end was trimmed by 5 bases and the J gene end by 4 bases; junction bases not matched to a gene: 7. Germline V gene data show CDR1 as LGHNA and CDR2 as YSLEER. The DNA for the CDR3 is TGCGCCAGCAGCAAGGGACAGGCGGGGTACGAGCAGTACTTC. The encoded protein is CASSKGQAGYEQYF.

The chain has TRBV5-1 and TRBJ2-7, with 8 bases identical to TRBD1. The CDR3 spans 14 residues. V was clipped by 4 bases and J by 7 bases; unmatched bases: 10. The germline V gene has CDR1 SGHRS and CDR2 YFSETQ. In DNA, the CDR3 is TGCGCCAGCAGCCCTGGGCAGGGGGCAGGGGAGCAGTACTTC. This encodes CASSPGQGAGEQYF.

V and J are TRBV5-1 and TRBJ1-1; 12 bases align to TRBD1. The V gene end was trimmed by 4 bases and the J gene end by 5 bases; junction bases not matched to a gene: 9. CDR3 length equals 16 residues. The germline V gene encodes CDR1 SGHRS and CDR2 YFSETQ. The CDR3 protein is CASSPGTGGDWTEAFF. CDR3 coding DNA: TGCGCCAGCAGCCCGGGGACAGGGGGCGATTGGACTGAAGCTTTCTTT.

The CDR3 sequence is CAISETGGGYTF. The DNA of the CDR3 is TGTGCCATCAGTGAGACAGGGGGCGGCTACACCTTC. The chain combines TRBV10-3 with TRBJ1-2; TRBD1 agrees at 9 bases. The germline V gene encodes CDR1 ENHRY and CDR2 SYGVKD. Unmatched junction bases numbered 0, after V lost 2 bases and J lost 8 bases. This CDR3 has 12 residues.